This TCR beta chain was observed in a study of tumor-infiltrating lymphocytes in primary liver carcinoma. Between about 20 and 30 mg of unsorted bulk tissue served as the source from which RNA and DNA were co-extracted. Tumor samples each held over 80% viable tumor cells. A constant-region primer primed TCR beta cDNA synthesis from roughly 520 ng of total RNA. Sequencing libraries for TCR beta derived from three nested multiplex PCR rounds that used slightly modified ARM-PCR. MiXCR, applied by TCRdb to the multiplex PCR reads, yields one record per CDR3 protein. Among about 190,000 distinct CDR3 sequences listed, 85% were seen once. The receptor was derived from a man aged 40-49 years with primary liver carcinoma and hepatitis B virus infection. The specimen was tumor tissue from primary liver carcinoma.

The CDR3 sequence: CAVSPLAGGQETQYF. CDR3 DNA sequence: TGTGCGGTCAGTCCACTAGCGGGAGGGCAAGAGACCCAGTACTTC. The chain is built from TRBV10-3 and TRBJ2-5; 13 bases are a match to TRBD2. The CDR3 totals 15 residues. Germline V lookup: CDR1 ENHRY, CDR2 SYGVKD.